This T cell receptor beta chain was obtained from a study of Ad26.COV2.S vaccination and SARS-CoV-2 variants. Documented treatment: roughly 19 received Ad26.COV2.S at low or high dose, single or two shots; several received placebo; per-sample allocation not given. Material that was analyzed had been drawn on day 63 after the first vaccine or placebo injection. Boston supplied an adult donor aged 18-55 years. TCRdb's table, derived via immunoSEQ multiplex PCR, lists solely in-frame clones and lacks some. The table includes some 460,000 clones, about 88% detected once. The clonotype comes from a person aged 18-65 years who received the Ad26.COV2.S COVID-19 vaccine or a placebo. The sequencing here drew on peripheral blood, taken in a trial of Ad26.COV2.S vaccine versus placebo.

CDR3 nucleotides: TGTGCCAGCAAGTTGGATACGAACACTGAAGCTTTCTTT. It encodes CASKLDTNTEAFF. The chain combines TRBV2 with TRBJ1-1, with D unclear. V was trimmed by 7 bases and J by 1 base, leaving 10 bases between them. The CDR3 extends over 13 amino acids. Looked up from germline, CDR1 is SNHLY and CDR2 is FYNNEI.